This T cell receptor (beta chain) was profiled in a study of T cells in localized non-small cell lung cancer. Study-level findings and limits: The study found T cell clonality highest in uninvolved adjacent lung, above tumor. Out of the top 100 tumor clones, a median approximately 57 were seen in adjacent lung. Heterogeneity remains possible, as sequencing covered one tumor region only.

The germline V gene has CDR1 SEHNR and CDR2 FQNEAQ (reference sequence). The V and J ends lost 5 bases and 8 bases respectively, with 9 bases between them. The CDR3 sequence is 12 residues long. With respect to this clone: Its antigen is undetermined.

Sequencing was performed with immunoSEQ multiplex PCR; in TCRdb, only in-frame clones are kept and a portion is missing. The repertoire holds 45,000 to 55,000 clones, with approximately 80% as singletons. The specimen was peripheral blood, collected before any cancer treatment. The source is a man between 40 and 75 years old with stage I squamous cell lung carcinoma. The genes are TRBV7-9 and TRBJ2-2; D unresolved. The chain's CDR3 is CASSLSQGELFF. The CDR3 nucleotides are TGTGCCAGCAGCCTCTCTCAGGGGGAGCTGTTTTTT.